This is a list of T cell receptor beta chains from one sample in a study of T-cell reconstitution after alpha-beta-depleted transplantation in children. TCRdb called the PCR reads again in MiXCR, with one record for every CDR3 protein. The sample contains about 980,000 distinct CDR3 sequences, 25% to 30% of which appear only once. The sample was PBMCs, mostly from graft donor cells, taken 360 days after TCRalphabeta/CD19-depleted stem cell transplant. Every receptor here comes from a boy younger than two who had a stem cell transplant for SCID, so the T cells may come from the graft donor. The CDR3 runs from the conserved cysteine through the conserved F or W. The D gene is left open where the match is weak. Clone size is given for some rows only: seen once, a few or many times, or a class if the clone is expanded.

cdr3_length	v_call	d_call	clone_size	j_call	cdr3_nt	cdr3_aa
17	TRBV5-1	TRBD2	.	TRBJ2-1	TGCGCCAGCAGCCTAGGACTAGCGGGGGGGCAGAACAATGAGCAGTTCTTC	CASSLGLAGGQNNEQFF
16	TRBV29-1	.	.	TRBJ2-7	TGCAGCGTTGAAGTTCCCGGGGACACCGGGGACTACGAGCAGTACTTC	CSVEVPGDTGDYEQYF
17	TRBV5-1	TRBD2	.	TRBJ2-7	TGCGCCAGCAGCTTGGCTCGGACTAGCGGGGCCGACTACGAGCAGTACTTC	CASSLARTSGADYEQYF
15	TRBV4-1	TRBD1	.	TRBJ1-4	TGCGCCAGCAGCCCAGACGGGACAGTTAATGAAAAACTGTTTTTT	CASSPDGTVNEKLFF
15	TRBV29-1	.	few	TRBJ2-7	TGCAGCGTTGAAGACCCTCGGACCGATTCCTACGAGCAGTACTTC	CSVEDPRTDSYEQYF
16	TRBV5-1	TRBD2	.	TRBJ2-7	TGCGCCAGCAGCTTGGCCACAGGACTAGTGAGATACGAGCAGTACTTC	CASSLATGLVRYEQYF
14	TRBV4-3	.	few	TRBJ2-2	TGCGCCAGCAGCCAAGAACACTACACCGGGGAGCTGTTTTTT	CASSQEHYTGELFF
15	TRBV20-1	TRBD2	.	TRBJ2-7	TGCAGTGCTACCCAGCGGGGGGTACCCTCCTACGAGCAGTACTTC	CSATQRGVPSYEQYF
12	TRBV28	.	few	TRBJ2-5	TGTGCCAGCAGGACTATACAAGAGACCCAGTACTTC	CASRTIQETQYF
13	TRBV12-3/TRBV12-4	.	few	TRBJ1-1	TGTGCCAGCAGAGGAGGACATCCCACTGAAGCTTTCTTT	CASRGGHPTEAFF
16	TRBV6-4	.	.	TRBJ2-1	TGTGCCAGCAGTCGCTACAATCGTCAACCCTACAATGAGCAGTTCTTC	CASSRYNRQPYNEQFF
17	TRBV5-6	.	few	TRBJ1-6	TGTGCCAGCAGCCCCTCCAGGGCCTTCTCCTATAATTCACCCCTCCACTTT	CASSPSRAFSYNSPLHF
15	TRBV4-3	.	.	TRBJ2-7	TGCGCCAGCAGCCAAGAGCAGCGGTGGACCTACGAGCAGTACTTC	CASSQEQRWTYEQYF
14	TRBV29-1	TRBD1	.	TRBJ2-7	TGCAGCGTTGGTCCACAGGGGGCGCGGTACGAGCAGTACTTC	CSVGPQGARYEQYF
18	TRBV5-1	.	.	TRBJ1-1	TGCGCCAGCAGCTTCCGAAAACAGTTATGGGGCATGAACACTGAAGCTTTCTTT	CASSFRKQLWGMNTEAFF
15	TRBV5-1	TRBD1	.	TRBJ1-5	TGCGCCAGCAGCTTGACCACAGGGGCCGGTCAGCCCCAGCATTTT	CASSLTTGAGQPQHF
14	TRBV20-1	TRBD1	.	TRBJ1-2	TGCAGTGCTAGCGCGGGACAGTCTAACTATGGCTACACCTTC	CSASAGQSNYGYTF
15	TRBV7-2	TRBD1	.	TRBJ2-1	TGTGCCAGCAGCTTATCTGGACAGGGCAACAATGAGCAGTTCTTC	CASSLSGQGNNEQFF
15	TRBV7-6	.	few	TRBJ2-1	TGTGCCAGCAGCTTGCCCCTCGGCCTACACAGGGAGCAGTTCTTC	CASSLPLGLHREQFF
14	TRBV4-3	.	.	TRBJ1-2	TGCGCCAGCAGCCCAGGGGAGTATGAAGATGGCTACACCTTC	CASSPGEYEDGYTF
14	TRBV18	.	once	TRBJ2-7	TGTGCCAGCTCACCACCGGGGGGTGTTTACGAGCAGTACTTC	CASSPPGGVYEQYF
17	TRBV9	.	few	TRBJ2-1	TGTGCCAGCAGCGTAGAAGATGGGACCCCCGGGAACAATGAGCAGTTCTTC	CASSVEDGTPGNNEQFF
17	TRBV5-1	TRBD2	.	TRBJ2-1	TGCGCCAGCAGCTTGGCGGGAGCGGGGCCACCTAGCAATGAGCAGTTCTTC	CASSLAGAGPPSNEQFF
15	TRBV5-1	.	few	TRBJ2-1	TGCGCCAGCAGCCCAGGACATAACTCCTACAATGAGCAGTTCTTC	CASSPGHNSYNEQFF
16	TRBV12-3/TRBV12-4	TRBD1	few	TRBJ2-2	TGTGCCAGCAGTCCCGGGACAGGGAGAGGCACCGGGGAGCTGTTTTTT	CASSPGTGRGTGELFF
15	TRBV7-2	.	.	TRBJ1-1	TGTGCCAGCAGCTTAGCGTCGTGGATGGGCACTGAAGCTTTCTTT	CASSLASWMGTEAFF
13	TRBV20-1	.	.	TRBJ1-5	TGCAGTGCTAGTACATGGAGCAATCAGCCCCAGCATTTT	CSASTWSNQPQHF
15	TRBV18	TRBD1	.	TRBJ1-1	TGTGCCAGCTCACTCCGACAGGGGTCCGGCACTGAAGCTTTCTTT	CASSLRQGSGTEAFF
13	TRBV27	TRBD1	.	TRBJ2-1	TGTGCCAGCAGCTATGGACAGGGCTATGAGCAGTTCTTC	CASSYGQGYEQFF
13	TRBV2	.	.	TRBJ2-6	TGTGCCAGAGAGGTCTCTGGGGCCAACGTCCTGACTTTC	CAREVSGANVLTF
16	TRBV7-9	.	many	TRBJ1-4	TGTGCCAGCAGCTTAGGGTTAACTCCGGCTAATGAAAAACTGTTTTTT	CASSLGLTPANEKLFF
15	TRBV5-5	.	.	TRBJ1-1	TGTGCCAGCAGCGGTCGTTACGGGGGGAACACTGAAGCTTTCTTT	CASSGRYGGNTEAFF
14	TRBV5-1	.	few	TRBJ2-5	TGCGCCAGCAGCTTGGATTCGGAACTGGGACGAAAGTACTTC	CASSLDSELGRKYF
15	TRBV11-3	TRBD1	few	TRBJ2-5	TGTGCCAGCAGCTTGGGACAGAGCCTCCAAGAGACCCAGTACTTC	CASSLGQSLQETQYF
15	TRBV20-1	.	few	TRBJ1-4	TGCAGTGCTAGGTATCCGGGACGGGGTAATGAAAAACTGTTTTTT	CSARYPGRGNEKLFF
15	TRBV20-1	.	.	TRBJ2-5	TGCAGTGCTACGTTCTCCTATGTCCGGAAAGAGACCCAGTACTTC	CSATFSYVRKETQYF
19	TRBV5-1	TRBD2	.	TRBJ2-1	TGCGCCAGCAGCTTGCCATCCCCGAATAGCGGGGGGGAGTACAATGAGCAGTTCTTC	CASSLPSPNSGGEYNEQFF
16	TRBV19	.	.	TRBJ1-5	TGTGCCAGTACCCCGTTGGCCCGGGGGGACAATCAGCCCCAGCATTTT	CASTPLARGDNQPQHF